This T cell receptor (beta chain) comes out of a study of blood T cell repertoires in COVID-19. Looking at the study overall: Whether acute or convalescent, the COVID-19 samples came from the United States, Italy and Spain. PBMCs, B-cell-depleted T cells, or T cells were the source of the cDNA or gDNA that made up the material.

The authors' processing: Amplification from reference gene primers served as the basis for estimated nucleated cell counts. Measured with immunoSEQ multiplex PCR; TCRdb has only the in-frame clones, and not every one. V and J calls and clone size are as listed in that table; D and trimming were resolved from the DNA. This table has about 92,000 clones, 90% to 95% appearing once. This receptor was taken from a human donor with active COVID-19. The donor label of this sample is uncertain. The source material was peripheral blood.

The CDR3 here is CASSPGLWSTEAFF. The CDR3 bases are TGTGCCAGCAGCCCAGGGTTATGGAGCACTGAAGCTTTCTTT. This chain connects TRBV6-5 to TRBJ1-1; possibly TRBD1 for D (5 bases). CDR1 and CDR2 (germline): MNHEY, SVGAGI. This CDR3 is 14 amino acids long. Trimming took 6 bases from V and 4 from J, leaving 15 bases between them.